This T cell receptor beta chain came from a study of blood T cells in healthy people across ages. Overall study context: When template switching was applied, about one barcoded beta molecule was captured per two T cells. Findings and caveats of the study: Diversity was higher, and naive CD4+ cells more numerous, in long-lived donors than in aged donors. Older individuals had lower TCR beta diversity per million T cells (the decline was roughly linear). Unsorted PBMCs blocked a conclusive comparison of naive and antigen-experienced cells.

Primers used in a second PCR of about 7 to 11 cycles were a sample-barcoded 5' primer and a J-beta primer mix. TCRdb independently ran MiXCR on the 5' RACE reads; one entry per CDR3 protein. The table has about 1.4 million distinct CDR3 sequences, 45% to 70% seen once. There are 13 residues in the CDR3. Unmatched junction bases numbered 6, after V lost 5 bases and J lost 5 bases. The germline gives CDR1 DFQATT, CDR2 SNEGSKA (reference sequence). With respect to this clonotype: As yet, its antigen is unknown.

The sequence was obtained from a man aged 18 to 29 in good health. The sequenced sample was blood. The chain is built from TRBV20-1 and TRBJ1-2; TRBD1 matches 9 bases. CDR3 residues: CSAFTGGAYGYTF. CDR3 DNA: TGCAGTGCTTTTACAGGGGGCGCTTATGGCTACACCTTC.